The rows below give T cell receptor beta chains drawn from one sample of a study of regulatory T cells in long-lasting Graves disease. One entry per CDR3 protein, called by TCRdb with MiXCR from the multiplex PCR reads. The data contain 600,000 to 650,000 distinct CDR3 sequences, roughly 16% of them singletons. These data were also filed under a second study, of T cells in Graves' hyperthyroidism and ophthalmopathy.

The sample consisted of peripheral blood mononuclear cells (PBMCs), taken at new diagnosis, from a patient treated with antithyroid drugs. These receptors came from a woman in her 30s with Graves disease. Both conserved end residues are part of each CDR3. D genes are given only for firm matches. Rows give clone size only sometimes, using once, few, many, or a class for an expanded clone.

TRBD2 | many | TRBJ2-2 | TRBV20-1 | TGCAGTGCTACGATAGGGCTAGCGGGGGCAGGGGAGCTGTTTTTT | CSATIGLAGAGELFF
- | many | TRBJ1-2 | TRBV7-2 | TGTGCCAGCAGCTTCGGACGTACTACTAACTATGGCTACACCTTC | CASSFGRTTNYGYTF
- | many | TRBJ1-1 | TRBV15 | TGTGCCACCAGCGATAGGAGGGTCACTGAAGCTTTCTTT | CATSDRRVTEAFF
- | many | TRBJ1-2 | TRBV3-1 | TGTGCCAGCAGCCAAGTTTCAGGGAACTATGGCTACACCTTC | CASSQVSGNYGYTF
TRBD2 | many | TRBJ2-7 | TRBV7-9 | TGTGCCAGCAGTTTAGCTAGCGGGAGCGGGGAGCAGTACTTC | CASSLASGSGEQYF
- | few | TRBJ1-2 | TRBV9 | TGTGCCAGCAGCGGGGGGGCATACTATGGCTACACCTTC | CASSGGAYYGYTF
TRBD1 | - | TRBJ2-2 | TRBV10-3 | TGTGCCATCAGTAAAGGGTTACAGGGGGCTAGGACCGGGGAGCTGTTTTTT | CAISKGLQGARTGELFF
- | - | TRBJ1-4 | TRBV6-5 | TGTGCCAGCAGTTACTTGACAGGAACTAATGAAAAACTGTTTTTT | CASSYLTGTNEKLFF
TRBD1 | many | TRBJ1-4 | TRBV2 | TGTGCCAGCAGTAGGACAGGGTTGGCTGAAAAACTGTTTTTT | CASSRTGLAEKLFF
- | many | TRBJ2-3 | TRBV7-3 | TGTGCCAGCAGCCCAAACGTGGGGCGGGTCGATACGCAGTATTTT | CASSPNVGRVDTQYF
- | few | TRBJ2-1 | TRBV3-1 | TGTGCCAGCAGCCAACAAGCCTCCTACAATGAGCAGTTCTTC | CASSQQASYNEQFF
- | many | TRBJ2-1 | TRBV20-1 | TGCAGTGCTAGAGGGGGGCAGGATGAGCAGTTCTTC | CSARGGQDEQFF
TRBD1 | - | TRBJ2-5 | TRBV20-1 | TGCAGTGCTAGAGAAATAGGGGGCTGGGAGACCCAGTACTTC | CSAREIGGWETQYF
TRBD1 | many | TRBJ1-1 | TRBV29-1 | TGCAGCGTCCGGGACAGGGCGAGGGTCGCTGAAGCTTTCTTT | CSVRDRARVAEAFF
TRBD2 | - | TRBJ2-1 | TRBV20-1 | TGCAGCGCTAGCGGGAGGTTAGGCAACAATGAGCAGTTCTTC | CSASGRLGNNEQFF
- | - | TRBJ2-2 | TRBV10-1 | TGCGCCAGCGAGAGGGGCACCGGGGAGCTGTTTTTT | CASERGTGELFF
- | few | TRBJ2-1 | TRBV7-3 | TGTGCCAACGGGAGAGCCCCCTACAATGAGCAGTTCTTC | CANGRAPYNEQFF
- | - | TRBJ1-4 | TRBV5-5 | TGTGCCAGCAGCGAGGACATCCCTAATGAAAAACTGTTTTTC | CASSEDIPNEKLFF
TRBD2 | many | TRBJ2-2 | TRBV7-2 | TGTGCCAGCAGCCTACTCTTGGGACTAGCGGGAGCCGGGGAGCTGTTTTTT | CASSLLLGLAGAGELFF
TRBD1 | - | TRBJ2-1 | TRBV7-9 | TGTGCCATCCTGTTCCGGGACAGGGGGCACAATGAGCAGTTCTTC | CAILFRDRGHNEQFF
TRBD1 | few | TRBJ2-2 | TRBV4-1 | TGCGCCAGCAGCCGCAGGGCAGGGGGAACGAACACCGGGGAGCTGTTTTTT | CASSRRAGGTNTGELFF
- | many | TRBJ1-1 | TRBV12-5 | TGTGCTAGTGGTCGAGGTGACGTGAACACTGAAGCTTTCTTT | CASGRGDVNTEAFF
- | many | TRBJ1-3 | TRBV28 | TGTGCCAGCAGTTTCGAGGAGGGGGTGACTGGAAACACCATATATTTT | CASSFEEGVTGNTIYF
TRBD2 | few | TRBJ2-3 | TRBV7-9 | TGTGCCAGCAGCGTGGGTCAGTTAGCGGGAGGGCCAGATACGCAGTATTTT | CASSVGQLAGGPDTQYF
- | - | TRBJ2-1 | TRBV19 | TGTGCCAGTACCATGGATCTACTTTACTACAATGAGCAGTTCTTC | CASTMDLLYYNEQFF
TRBD1 | many | TRBJ1-1 | TRBV6-2/TRBV6-3 | TGTGCCAGCAGCGCGACAGGGGGTGCTGAAAAAGCTTTCTTT | CASSATGGAEKAFF
- | many | TRBJ2-1 | TRBV5-4 | TGTGCCAGCAGCCTCACTCAAGGGGGATATGAGCAGTTCTTC | CASSLTQGGYEQFF
- | - | TRBJ2-5 | TRBV11-2 | TGTGCCAGCAGCTTAGGCACAGGGTCAGAGACCCAGTACTTC | CASSLGTGSETQYF
- | many | TRBJ2-5 | TRBV5-6 | TGTGCCAGCAGCCCGGGATCCCTGGGGTGGGAGACCCAGTACTTC | CASSPGSLGWETQYF
- | many | TRBJ1-5 | TRBV6-1 | TGTGCCAGCAGTGAACAGGTCAAACAGCCCCAGCATTTT | CASSEQVKQPQHF
- | - | TRBJ1-5 | TRBV5-1 | TGCGCCAGCAGCTGGGGTGACAATCAGCCCCAGCATTTT | CASSWGDNQPQHF
- | - | TRBJ2-1 | TRBV6-2/TRBV6-3 | TGTGCCAGCAGTTACTCGAGGGGGAGAAACAATGAGCAGTTCTTC | CASSYSRGRNNEQFF
- | many | TRBJ2-3 | TRBV7-9 | TGTGCCAGCAGCTTGGGAACTGGACGATTCACAGATACGCAGTATTTT | CASSLGTGRFTDTQYF
TRBD2 | many | TRBJ2-3 | TRBV6-5 | TGTGCCAGCAGTTACGGGGTTGCCGTCGGTAGCGGGACCCTCACAGATACGCAGTATTTT | CASSYGVAVGSGTLTDTQYF
TRBD1 | - | TRBJ2-7 | TRBV5-1 | TGCGCCAGCAGGGTGGGGACAGGGGACGAATTTTCCTACGAGCAGTACTTC | CASRVGTGDEFSYEQYF
- | - | TRBJ1-3 | TRBV6-1 | TGTGCCAGCAGCCAACGACGGTCCTCTGGAAACACCATATATTTT | CASSQRRSSGNTIYF
- | many | TRBJ2-7 | TRBV5-1 | TGCGCCAGCAGCCTTGATGGCCCGGTACTTCTTCCCAACGAGCAGTACTTC | CASSLDGPVLLPNEQYF
TRBD1 | many | TRBJ1-3 | TRBV28 | TGTGCCAGCAGTTTAAGGACAGGATCTAGGGAGACTGGAAACACCATATATTTT | CASSLRTGSRETGNTIYF
- | - | TRBJ1-6 | TRBV30 | TGTGCCTGGAGTGTACGGGTACAGTTGAATTCACCCCTCCACTTT | CAWSVRVQLNSPLHF
TRBD1 | many | TRBJ2-7 | TRBV28 | TGTGCCAGCAGTAACGTTAGGACAGGGGGGGGAGAGCAGTACTTC | CASSNVRTGGGEQYF
TRBD2 | many | TRBJ2-3 | TRBV7-9 | TGTGCCAGCCCTCCTAGCGGGAGCACAGATACGCAGTATTTT | CASPPSGSTDTQYF
- | - | TRBJ2-7 | TRBV24-1 | TGTGCCACCTGCCCGGGGGAAGGCGAGCAGTACTTC | CATCPGEGEQYF
TRBD1 | - | TRBJ2-7 | TRBV5-1 | TGCGCCAGCAGCTGGGGGACAGGGGCAGGGGAGCAGTACTTC | CASSWGTGAGEQYF
- | few | TRBJ1-5 | TRBV6-2/TRBV6-3 | TGTGCCAGCAGTCAACAACGTAACATAAATCAGCCCCAGCATTTT | CASSQQRNINQPQHF
TRBD1 | many | TRBJ1-5 | TRBV6-1 | TGTGCCAGCACCGGAGGGGGCTCCGTACAGCCCCAGCATTTT | CASTGGGSVQPQHF
- | - | TRBJ2-7 | TRBV6-1 | TGTGCCAGCAGGCACGGGGTCTACGAGCAGTACTTC | CASRHGVYEQYF
- | - | TRBJ2-2 | TRBV5-1 | TGCGCCAGCAGCTCTAGAACAGGGTTCACCGGGGAGCTGTTTTTT | CASSSRTGFTGELFF
- | - | TRBJ1-2 | TRBV5-6 | TGTGCCAGCAGCTTGGTAGGGCAGGGTAAACGCTACACCTTC | CASSLVGQGKRYTF